This TCR beta chain was sequenced for a study of OX40 agonist ivuxolimab in advanced cancers. Study outcomes and limitations: More expanded clones were found, on average, in CD8+ than in CD4+ T cells. Researchers did not determine the expanded peripheral T cells' antigen specificity. CD4+ and CD8+ T cells in blood underwent clonal expansion by week 6 at 0.1 to 3.0 mg/kg.

The germline V gene has CDR1 SGHRS and CDR2 YFSETQ. The CDR3 covers 14 residues. Trimming stripped 0 bases from V and 7 bases from J, with 11 bases between. Some clones are missing from TCRdb's copy, which holds only in-frame ones; the method was immunoSEQ multiplex PCR. The data show approximately 68,000 clones, more than 85% seen once. With regard to this clone: The antigen remains undetermined.

V usage is TRBV5-1 and J usage is TRBJ2-1, with D possibly being TRBD1 (5 bases). The sequence was collected from an adult with an advanced solid tumor such as melanoma, head and neck, liver or kidney cancer. The sample in question was CD4+ or CD8+ T cells sorted from blood, obtained in a trial of the OX40 agonist ivuxolimab. The CDR3 bases are TGCGCCAGCAGCTTGGTCCCGAAGGGGAATGAGCAGTTCTTC. This encodes CASSLVPKGNEQFF.